This TCR beta chain came from a study of yellow fever vaccine responses in identical twins. TCRdb independently ran MiXCR on the RT-PCR reads; one entry per CDR3 protein. There are about 3,300 distinct CDR3 sequences in the sample; about four fifths occur only once, and around 6.5% lies in the top ten. This clonotype has a handful of counts. Germline lookup yields CDR1 MGHRA and CDR2 YSYEKL. This CDR3 region has 14 residues. Trimming removed 0 bases from V and 8 bases from J, with 13 bases in between. The receptor was isolated from a woman younger than 35 who received the yellow fever vaccine. The genes are TRBV4-1 and TRBJ1-2, with D possibly being TRBD1 (6 bases). The specimen comprised T cells from blood (PBMCs), unsorted or a sorted subset (not recorded which), sampled before or after yellow fever vaccination (not recorded which). CDR3 nucleotides: TGCGCCAGCAGCCAAGATAGGCGGGGGCCGGGCTACACCTTC. This encodes CASSQDRRGPGYTF.